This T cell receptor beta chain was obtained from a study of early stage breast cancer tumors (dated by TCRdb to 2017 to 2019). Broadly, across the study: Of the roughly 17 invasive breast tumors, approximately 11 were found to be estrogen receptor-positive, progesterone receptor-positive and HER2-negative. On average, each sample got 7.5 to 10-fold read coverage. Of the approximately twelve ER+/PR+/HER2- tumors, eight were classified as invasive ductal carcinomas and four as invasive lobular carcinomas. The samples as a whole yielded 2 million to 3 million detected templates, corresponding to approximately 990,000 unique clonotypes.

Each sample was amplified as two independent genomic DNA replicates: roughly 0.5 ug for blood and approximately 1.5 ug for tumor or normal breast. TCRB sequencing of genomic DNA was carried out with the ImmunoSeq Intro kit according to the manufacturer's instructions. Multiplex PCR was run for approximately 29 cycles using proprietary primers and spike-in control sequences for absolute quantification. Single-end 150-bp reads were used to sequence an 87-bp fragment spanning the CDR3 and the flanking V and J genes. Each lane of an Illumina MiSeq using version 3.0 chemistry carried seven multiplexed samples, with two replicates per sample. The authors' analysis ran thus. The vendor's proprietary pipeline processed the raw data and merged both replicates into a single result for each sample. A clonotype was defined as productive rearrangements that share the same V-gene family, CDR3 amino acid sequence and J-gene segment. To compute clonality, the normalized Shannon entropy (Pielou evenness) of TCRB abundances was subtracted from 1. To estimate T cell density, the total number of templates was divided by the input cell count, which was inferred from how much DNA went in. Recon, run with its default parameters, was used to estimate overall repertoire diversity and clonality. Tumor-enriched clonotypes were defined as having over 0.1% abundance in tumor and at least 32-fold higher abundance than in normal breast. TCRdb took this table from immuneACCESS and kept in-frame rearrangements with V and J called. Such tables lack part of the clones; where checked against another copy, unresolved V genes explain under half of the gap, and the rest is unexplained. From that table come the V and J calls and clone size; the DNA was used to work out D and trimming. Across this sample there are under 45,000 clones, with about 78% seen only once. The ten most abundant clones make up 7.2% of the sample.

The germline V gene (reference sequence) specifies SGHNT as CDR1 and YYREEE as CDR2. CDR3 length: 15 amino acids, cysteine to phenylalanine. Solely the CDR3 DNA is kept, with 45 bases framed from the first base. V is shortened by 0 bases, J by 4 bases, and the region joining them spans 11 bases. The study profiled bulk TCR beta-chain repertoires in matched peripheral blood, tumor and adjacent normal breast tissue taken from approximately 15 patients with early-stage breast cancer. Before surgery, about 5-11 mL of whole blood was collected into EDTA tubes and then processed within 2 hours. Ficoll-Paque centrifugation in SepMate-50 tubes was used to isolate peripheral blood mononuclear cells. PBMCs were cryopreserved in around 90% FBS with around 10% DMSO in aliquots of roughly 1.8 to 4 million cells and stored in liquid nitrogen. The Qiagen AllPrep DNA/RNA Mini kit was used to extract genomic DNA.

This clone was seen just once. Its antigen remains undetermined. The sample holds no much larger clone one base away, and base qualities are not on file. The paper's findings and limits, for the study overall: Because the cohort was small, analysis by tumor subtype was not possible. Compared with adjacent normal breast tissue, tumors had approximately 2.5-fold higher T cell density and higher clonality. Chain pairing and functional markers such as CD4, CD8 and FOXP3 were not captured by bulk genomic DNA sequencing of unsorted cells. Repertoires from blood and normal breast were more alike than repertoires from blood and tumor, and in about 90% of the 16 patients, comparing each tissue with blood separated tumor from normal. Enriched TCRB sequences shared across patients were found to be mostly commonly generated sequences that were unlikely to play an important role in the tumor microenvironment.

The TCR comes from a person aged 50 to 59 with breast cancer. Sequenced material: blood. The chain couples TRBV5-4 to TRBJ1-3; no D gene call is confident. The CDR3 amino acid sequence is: CASSLGPRIGNTIYF. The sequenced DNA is TGTGCCAGCAGCTTGGGCCCCAGGATAGGAAACACCATATATTTT.